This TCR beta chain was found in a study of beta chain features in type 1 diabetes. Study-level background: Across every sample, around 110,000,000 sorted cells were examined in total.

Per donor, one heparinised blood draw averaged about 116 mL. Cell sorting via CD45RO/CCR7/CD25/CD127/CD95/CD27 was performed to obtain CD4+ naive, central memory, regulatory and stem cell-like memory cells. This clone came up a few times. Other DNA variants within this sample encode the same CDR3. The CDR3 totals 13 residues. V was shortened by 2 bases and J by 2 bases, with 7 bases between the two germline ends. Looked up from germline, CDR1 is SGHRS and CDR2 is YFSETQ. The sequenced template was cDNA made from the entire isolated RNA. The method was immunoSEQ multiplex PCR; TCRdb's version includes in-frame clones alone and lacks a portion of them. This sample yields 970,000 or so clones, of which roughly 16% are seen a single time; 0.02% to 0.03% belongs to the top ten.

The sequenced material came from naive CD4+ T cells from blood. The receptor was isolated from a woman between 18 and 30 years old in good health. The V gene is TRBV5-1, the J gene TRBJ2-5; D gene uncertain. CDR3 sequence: CASSFGSQETQYF. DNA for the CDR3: TGCGCCAGCAGCTTTGGTTCGCAAGAGACCCAGTACTTC.